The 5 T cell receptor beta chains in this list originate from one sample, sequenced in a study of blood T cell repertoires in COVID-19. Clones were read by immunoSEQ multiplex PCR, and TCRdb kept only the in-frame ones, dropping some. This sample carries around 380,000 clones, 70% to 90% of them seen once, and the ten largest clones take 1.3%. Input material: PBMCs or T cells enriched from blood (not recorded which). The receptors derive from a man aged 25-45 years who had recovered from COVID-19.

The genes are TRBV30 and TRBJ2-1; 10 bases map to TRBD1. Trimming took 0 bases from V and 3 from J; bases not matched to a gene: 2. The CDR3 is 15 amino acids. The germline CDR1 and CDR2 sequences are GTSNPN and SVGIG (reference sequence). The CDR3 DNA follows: TGTGCCTGGAGTGTAGGGACAGGGGTCTACAATGAGCAGTTCTTC. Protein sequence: CAWSVGTGVYNEQFF. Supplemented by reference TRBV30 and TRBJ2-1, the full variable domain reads SQTIHQWPATLVQPVGSPLSLECTVEGTSNPNLYWYRQAAGRGLQLLFYSVGIGQISSEVPQNLSASRPQDRQFILSSKKLLLSDSGFYLCAWSVGTGVYNEQFFGPGTRLTVL.

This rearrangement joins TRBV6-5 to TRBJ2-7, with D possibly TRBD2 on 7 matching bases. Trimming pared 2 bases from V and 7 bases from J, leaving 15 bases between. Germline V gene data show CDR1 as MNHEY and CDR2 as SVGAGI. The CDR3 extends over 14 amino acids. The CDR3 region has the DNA TGTGCCAGCAGTTACCGAAAGGGGGGGTGGGAGCAGTACTTC. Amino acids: CASSYRKGGWEQYF.

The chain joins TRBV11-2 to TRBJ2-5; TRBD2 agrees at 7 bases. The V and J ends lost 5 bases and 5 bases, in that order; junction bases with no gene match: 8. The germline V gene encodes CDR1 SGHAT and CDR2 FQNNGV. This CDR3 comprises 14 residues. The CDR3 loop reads CASSRLGTKETQYF. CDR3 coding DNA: TGTGCCAGCAGCAGACTCGGGACTAAGGAGACCCAGTACTTC.

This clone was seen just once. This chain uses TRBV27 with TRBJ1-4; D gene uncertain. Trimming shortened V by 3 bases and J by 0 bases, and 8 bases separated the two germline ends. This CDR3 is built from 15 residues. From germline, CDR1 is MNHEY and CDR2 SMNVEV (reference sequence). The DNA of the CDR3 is TGTGCCAGCAGTTTCTCACTAGCAACTAATGAAAAACTGTTTTTT. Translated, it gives CASSFSLATNEKLFF.

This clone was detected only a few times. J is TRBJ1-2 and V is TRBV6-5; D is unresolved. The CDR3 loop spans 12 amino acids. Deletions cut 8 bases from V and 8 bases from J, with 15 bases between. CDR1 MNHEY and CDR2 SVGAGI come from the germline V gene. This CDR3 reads CASVRVYEGYTF. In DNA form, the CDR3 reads TGTGCCAGCGTAAGAGTCTACGAGGGCTACACCTTC.